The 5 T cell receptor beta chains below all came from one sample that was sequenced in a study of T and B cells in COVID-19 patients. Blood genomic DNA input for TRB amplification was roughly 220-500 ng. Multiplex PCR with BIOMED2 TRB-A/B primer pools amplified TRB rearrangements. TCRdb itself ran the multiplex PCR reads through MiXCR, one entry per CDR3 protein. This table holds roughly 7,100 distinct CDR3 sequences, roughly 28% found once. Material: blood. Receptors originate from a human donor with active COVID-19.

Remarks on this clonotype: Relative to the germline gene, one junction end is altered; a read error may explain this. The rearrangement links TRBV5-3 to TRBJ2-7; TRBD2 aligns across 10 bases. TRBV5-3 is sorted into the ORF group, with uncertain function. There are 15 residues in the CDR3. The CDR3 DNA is TGTACCAGAAGCCCGGGGACTAGCGACTCCTACGAGCAGTACTTC. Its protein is CTRSPGTSDSYEQYF.

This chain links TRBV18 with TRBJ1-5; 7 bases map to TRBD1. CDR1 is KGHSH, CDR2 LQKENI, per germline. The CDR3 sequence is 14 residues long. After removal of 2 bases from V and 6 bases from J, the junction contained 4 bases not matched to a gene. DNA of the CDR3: TGTGCCAGCTCACCAACAGGGGCGGTTCAGCCCCAGCATTTT. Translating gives CASSPTGAVQPQHF.

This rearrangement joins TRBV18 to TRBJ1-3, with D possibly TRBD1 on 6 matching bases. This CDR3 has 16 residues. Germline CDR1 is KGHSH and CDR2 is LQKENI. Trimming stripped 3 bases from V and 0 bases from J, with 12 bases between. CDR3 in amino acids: CASSPLGTNSGNTIYF. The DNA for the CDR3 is TGTGCCAGCTCACCGCTCGGGACAAACTCTGGAAACACCATATATTTT.

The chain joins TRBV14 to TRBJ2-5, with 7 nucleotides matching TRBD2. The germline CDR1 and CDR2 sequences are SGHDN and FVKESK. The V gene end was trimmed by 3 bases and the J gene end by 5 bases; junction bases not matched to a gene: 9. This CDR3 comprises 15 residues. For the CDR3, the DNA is TGTGCCAGCAGCCAGACCGTAGCGGGTTTGGAGACCCAGTACTTC. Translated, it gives CASSQTVAGLETQYF.

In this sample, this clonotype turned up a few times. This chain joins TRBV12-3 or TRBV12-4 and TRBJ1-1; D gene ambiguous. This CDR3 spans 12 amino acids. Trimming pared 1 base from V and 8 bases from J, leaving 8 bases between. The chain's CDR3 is CASSLVGREAFF. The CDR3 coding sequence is TGTGCCAGCAGTTTAGTTGGGAGGGAAGCTTTCTTT.